The sequence of this T cell receptor (beta chain) was determined in a study of OX40 agonist ivuxolimab in advanced cancers. About the research overall: Patients achieving partial responses numbered three: one hepatocellular carcinoma case and two cutaneous melanoma cases. General study points: Certain nonresponders likewise exhibited a low normalized T-cell clonal expansion. Clonal expansion from baseline to week 6 occurred in both CD4+ and CD8+ T cells.

TCRdb's table, derived via immunoSEQ multiplex PCR, lists solely in-frame clones and lacks some. The sample includes approximately 100,000 clones, roughly 88% seen only once; the top ten take roughly 1.6%. Comments on this clone: The target antigen is unknown.

The sequences come from CD4+ or CD8+ T cells sorted from blood, collected in a trial of the OX40 agonist ivuxolimab. The clonotype was recovered from an adult with an advanced solid tumor such as melanoma, head and neck, liver or kidney cancer.

The CDR3 region is CATQLQPGQAYEQYF. CDR3 bases: TGTGCCACCCAACTACAGCCGGGACAGGCATACGAGCAGTACTTC. The J gene is TRBJ2-7, the V gene TRBV6-6; 8 nucleotides match TRBD1. After removal of 10 bases from V and 4 bases from J, the junction contained 15 bases not matched to a gene. From germline, CDR1 is MNHNY and CDR2 SVGAGI (reference sequence). The CDR3 runs to 15 residues.